This TCR beta chain was recorded in a study of shared clonotypes between healthy human individuals. Per germline, CDR1 MDHEN and CDR2 SYDVKM. CDR3 length equals 11 residues. Trimming left V 7 bases short and J 11 bases short, with 12 bases between. Here immunoSEQ multiplex PCR was the method, and the copy in TCRdb shows in-frame clones only, minus some. This table holds nearly 500,000 clones, about three quarters found once. The material sequenced was PBMCs. This clonotype was sampled from a woman in her 40s in good health. Some clones in this sample may be carry-over from other donors' samples. The V and J genes are TRBV28 and TRBJ2-1; D is undetermined. The CDR3 nucleotides are TGTGCCAGCACCTCTTGGCCACAGCAGTTCTTC. As protein: CASTSWPQQFF.